Shown below are 9 T cell receptor beta chains from a single sample sequenced in a study of T-cell memory formation after mild COVID-19. A single record per CDR3 protein comes from TCRdb applying MiXCR to the 5' RACE reads. The sample shows about 250,000 distinct CDR3 sequences, roughly 17% of them seen only once. The sequenced sample was PBMCs or a T cell subset sorted from them (not recorded which). The source is a man in his late teens or twenties who had mild COVID-19 (a few samples of this study predate the infection). Cell type and time point are not known.

The rearrangement uses TRBV27 and TRBJ2-1; D unclear. The V and J ends lost 3 bases and 1 base respectively, with 13 bases between them. Germline V gene sequence: CDR1 MNHEY, CDR2 SMNVEV (reference sequence). The length of the CDR3 is 16 residues. The CDR3 loop is CASSLLQAVSYNEQFF. The CDR3 DNA sequence: TGTGCCAGCAGTTTGCTGCAGGCGGTATCCTACAATGAGCAGTTCTTC.

A few counts support this clonotype. This chain joins TRBV27 and TRBJ1-5; no definite D call. This CDR3 spans 13 amino acids. Germline-derived CDR1 and CDR2 are MNHEY and SMNVEV (reference sequence). Trimming pared 2 bases from V and 8 bases from J, leaving 10 bases between. This CDR3 reads CASSLNFLEPQHF. For the CDR3, the DNA is TGTGCCAGCAGTTTAAATTTTCTTGAGCCCCAGCATTTT.

The chain is built from TRBV5-6 and TRBJ2-5; D not resolved. CDR3 length equals 15 residues. Trimming pared 4 bases from V and 7 bases from J, leaving 20 bases between. CDR1 is SGHDT and CDR2 is YYEEEE in the germline V gene. CDR3 coding DNA: TGTGCCAGCAGCCCAGAATATCGGAGTAAAGGGACCCAGTACTTC. Its translation: CASSPEYRSKGTQYF.

The chain links TRBV12-3 or TRBV12-4 to TRBJ1-2, with no clear D. This CDR3 has 12 residues. The V and J ends lost 5 bases and 3 bases respectively, with 7 bases between them. The CDR3 here is CASSRLDYGYTF. In DNA form, the CDR3 reads TGTGCCAGCAGTAGGCTGGACTATGGCTACACCTTC.

The genes are TRBV3-1 and TRBJ2-3, with D maybe TRBD1 (7 bases). There are 15 residues in the CDR3. Germline V CDR1 and CDR2: LGHDT, YNNKEL (reference sequence). V lost 1 base and J lost 3, with 11 bases in between. CDR3 bases: TGTGCCAGCAGCCAAGTCCCAGGGGGGACAGATACGCAGTATTTT. Translation: CASSQVPGGTDTQYF.

This clonotype occurred a few times. The chain joins TRBV18 to TRBJ2-1, with TRBD1 identical over 7 bases. The CDR3 is 15 residues long. The germline CDR1 and CDR2 sequences are KGHSH and LQKENI. The V gene end was trimmed by 6 bases and the J gene end by 4 bases; junction bases not matched to a gene: 9. Here the CDR3 reads CASSLEDRSYNEQFF. The CDR3 DNA sequence: TGTGCCAGCTCCTTAGAGGACAGGTCTTACAATGAGCAGTTCTTC.

This chain links TRBV11-1 with TRBJ2-1; 9 bases agree with TRBD1. Germline V CDR1 and CDR2: SGHAT, FQDESV (reference sequence). J lost 9 bases, V lost 6 bases, and 12 bases had no gene match. The CDR3 is 15 residues long. The CDR3 loop reads CASRNRDRVLSEQFF. CDR3 coding DNA: TGTGCCAGCAGAAACCGGGACAGGGTCTTGAGTGAGCAGTTCTTC.

This clonotype was counted a few times. The chain couples TRBV12-5 to TRBJ1-1, with 10 bases matching TRBD1. This CDR3 has 14 residues. V was clipped by 5 bases and J by 4 bases; unmatched bases: 4. Germline values: CDR1 LGHNT, CDR2 FRNRAP. DNA for the CDR3: TGTGCTAGTGGTGCCGGGACAGGGGTCACTGAAGCTTTCTTT. Amino acid sequence: CASGAGTGVTEAFF. Full variable domain (missing parts from reference TRBV12-5 and TRBJ1-1): DARVTQTPRHKVTEMGQEVTMRCQPILGHNTVFWYRQTMMQGLELLAYFRNRAPLDDSGMPKDRFSAEMPDATLATLKIQPSEPRDSAVYFCASGAGTGVTEAFFGQGTRLTVV.

This clonotype was counted a few times. The chain joins TRBV4-1 to TRBJ2-4; 9 positions agree with TRBD2. The CDR3 is 20 amino acids. Germline-derived CDR1 and CDR2 are MGHRA and YSYEKL. Germline trimming cut 4 bases from V and 0 bases from J; bases unmatched to any gene: 16. The CDR3 DNA sequence: TGCGCCAGCAGCCGGGAAGAAGGGGTAGCGGGGGCCTTAGCCAAAAACATTCAGTACTTC. Translating it yields CASSREEGVAGALAKNIQYF.